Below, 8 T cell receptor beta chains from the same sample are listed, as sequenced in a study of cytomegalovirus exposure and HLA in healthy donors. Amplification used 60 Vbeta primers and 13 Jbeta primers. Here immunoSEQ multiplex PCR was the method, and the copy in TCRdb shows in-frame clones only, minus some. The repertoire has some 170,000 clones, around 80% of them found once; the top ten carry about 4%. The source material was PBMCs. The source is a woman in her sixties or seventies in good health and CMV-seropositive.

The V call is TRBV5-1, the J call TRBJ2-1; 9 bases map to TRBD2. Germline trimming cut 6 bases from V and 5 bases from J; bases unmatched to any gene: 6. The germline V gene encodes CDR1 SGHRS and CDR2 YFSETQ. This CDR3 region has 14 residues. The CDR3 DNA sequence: TGCGCCAGCACTCGGATAGCGGGAGACAATGAGCAGTTCTTC. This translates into CASTRIAGDNEQFF.

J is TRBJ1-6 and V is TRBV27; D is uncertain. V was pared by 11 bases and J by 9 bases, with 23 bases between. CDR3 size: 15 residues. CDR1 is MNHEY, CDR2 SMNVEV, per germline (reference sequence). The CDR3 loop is CASYRIWTEGSPLHF. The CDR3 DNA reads TGTGCCTCCTATCGTATATGGACTGAGGGTTCACCCCTCCACTTT.

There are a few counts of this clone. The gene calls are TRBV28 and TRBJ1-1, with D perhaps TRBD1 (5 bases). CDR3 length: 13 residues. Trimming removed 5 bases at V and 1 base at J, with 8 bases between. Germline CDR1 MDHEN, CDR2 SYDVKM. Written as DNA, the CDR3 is TGTGCCAGCAGTGTCGGGGGGAACACTGAAGCTTTCTTT. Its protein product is CASSVGGNTEAFF.

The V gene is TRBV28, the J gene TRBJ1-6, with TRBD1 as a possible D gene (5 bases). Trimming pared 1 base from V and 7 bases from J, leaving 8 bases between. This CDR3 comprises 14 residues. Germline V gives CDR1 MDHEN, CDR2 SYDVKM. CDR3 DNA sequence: TGTGCCAGCAGTTTATTGGACAACAATTCACCCCTCCACTTT. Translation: CASSLLDNNSPLHF.

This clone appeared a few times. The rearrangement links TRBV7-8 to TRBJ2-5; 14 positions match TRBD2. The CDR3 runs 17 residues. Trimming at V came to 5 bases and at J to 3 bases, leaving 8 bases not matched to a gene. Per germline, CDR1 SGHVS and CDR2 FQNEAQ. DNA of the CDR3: TGTGCCAGCAGCCCGGGACTAGCGGGGGAATTGGAAGAGACCCAGTACTTC. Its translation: CASSPGLAGELEETQYF.

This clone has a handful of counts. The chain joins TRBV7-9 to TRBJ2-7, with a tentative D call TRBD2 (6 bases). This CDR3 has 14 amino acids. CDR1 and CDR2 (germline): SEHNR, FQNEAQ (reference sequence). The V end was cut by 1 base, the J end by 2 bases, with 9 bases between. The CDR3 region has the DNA TGTGCCAGCAGCTTAGTGCGGGGCCCCTACGAGCAGTACTTC. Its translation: CASSLVRGPYEQYF. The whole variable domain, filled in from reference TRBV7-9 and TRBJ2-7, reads DTGVSQNPRHKITKRGQNVTFRCDPISEHNRLYWYRQTLGQGPEFLTYFQNEAQLEKSRLLSDRFSAERPKGSFSTLEIQRTEQGDSAMYLCASSLVRGPYEQYFGPGTRLTVT.

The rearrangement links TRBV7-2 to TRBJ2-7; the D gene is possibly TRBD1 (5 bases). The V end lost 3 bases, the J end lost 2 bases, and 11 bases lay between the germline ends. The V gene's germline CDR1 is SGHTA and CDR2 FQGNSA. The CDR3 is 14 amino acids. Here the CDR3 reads CASSLGRVPYEQYF. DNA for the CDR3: TGTGCCAGCAGCTTGGGCAGGGTCCCCTACGAGCAGTACTTC.

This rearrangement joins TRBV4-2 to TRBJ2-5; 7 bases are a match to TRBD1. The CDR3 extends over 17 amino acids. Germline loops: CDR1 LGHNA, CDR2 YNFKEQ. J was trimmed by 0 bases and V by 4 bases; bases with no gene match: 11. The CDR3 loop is CASSPIDRGQNQETQYF. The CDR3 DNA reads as TGTGCCAGCAGCCCCATTGATCGGGGACAGAACCAAGAGACCCAGTACTTC.